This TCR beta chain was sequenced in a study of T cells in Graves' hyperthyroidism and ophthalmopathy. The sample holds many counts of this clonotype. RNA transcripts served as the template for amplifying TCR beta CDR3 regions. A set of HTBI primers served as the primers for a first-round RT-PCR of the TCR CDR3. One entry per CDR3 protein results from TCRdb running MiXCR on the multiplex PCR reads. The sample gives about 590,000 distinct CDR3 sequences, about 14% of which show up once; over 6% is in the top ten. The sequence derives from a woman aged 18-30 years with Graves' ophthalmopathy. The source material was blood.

CDR3 nucleotide sequence: TGTGCCAGCAGACTGGCGGGACAGGGGGCGACCCAGTACTTC. This translates into CASRLAGQGATQYF. This chain joins TRBV28 and TRBJ2-5; the match to TRBD1 covers 12 bases. V was clipped by 6 bases and J by 7 bases; unmatched bases: 6. Per germline, CDR1 MDHEN and CDR2 SYDVKM. CDR3 length: 14 residues.